This TCR beta chain appears in the sequencing data of a study of T cell repertoires in cytomegalovirus infection. In the study overall: Selection of CMV epitopes for the study included recently identified HLA-C-restricted and well-studied HLA-B-restricted ones. The public TCR beta signatures pointed to both CMV infection and matching HLA type. Study outcomes and limitations: Cumulative public TCR beta family frequency identified CMV carriers with the relevant HLA. HLA-C-restricted, CMV-specific TCR beta clonotypes were dominant ex vivo.

This clonotype was seen a handful of times. Its matching antigen is unknown. In germline, CDR1 is MGHDK, CDR2 SYGVNS. Trimming stripped 5 bases from V and 9 bases from J, with 17 bases between. The CDR3 totals 14 residues. Each CDR3 protein gets one entry after TCRdb re-called the reads with MiXCR. Here the sample spans about 900,000 distinct CDR3 sequences, approximately 32% being singletons. V gene TRBV25-1 combines with J gene TRBJ1-5; no reliable D call. Sample: cultured CD8+ T cells from PBMCs, taken from culture after CMV antigen stimulation. The receptor was derived from a human donor in good health (CMV status not recorded). Some clones in this sample may be carry-over from other donors' samples. The CDR3 region has the DNA TGTGCCAGCAGTCCCACGGACCCGCGGGCGCCCCAGCATTTT. Translated: CASSPTDPRAPQHF.